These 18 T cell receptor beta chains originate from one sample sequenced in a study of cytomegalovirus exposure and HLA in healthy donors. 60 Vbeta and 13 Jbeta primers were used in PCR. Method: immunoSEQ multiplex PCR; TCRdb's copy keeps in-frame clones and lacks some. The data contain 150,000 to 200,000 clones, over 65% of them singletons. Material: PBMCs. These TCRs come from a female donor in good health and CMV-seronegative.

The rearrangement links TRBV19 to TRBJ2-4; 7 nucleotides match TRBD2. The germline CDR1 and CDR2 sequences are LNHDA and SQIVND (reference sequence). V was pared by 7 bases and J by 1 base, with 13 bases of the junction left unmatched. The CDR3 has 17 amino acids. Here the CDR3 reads CASNTGGGERAKNIQYF. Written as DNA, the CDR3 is TGTGCCAGTAACACCGGCGGGGGAGAGAGGGCCAAAAACATTCAGTACTTC.

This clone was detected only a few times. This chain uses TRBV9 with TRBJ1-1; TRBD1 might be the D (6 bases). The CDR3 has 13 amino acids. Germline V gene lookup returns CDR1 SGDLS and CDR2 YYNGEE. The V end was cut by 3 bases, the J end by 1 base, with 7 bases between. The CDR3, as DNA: TGTGCCAGCAGCGCGGGACAGAACACTGAAGCTTTCTTT. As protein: CASSAGQNTEAFF.

The CDR3: CASSFTNPNQETQYF. Written as DNA, the CDR3 is TGCGCCAGCAGCTTTACTAATCCCAACCAAGAGACCCAGTACTTC. J is TRBJ2-5 and V is TRBV5-1; D gene uncertain. Germline-derived CDR1 and CDR2 are SGHRS and YFSETQ. This CDR3 region has 15 residues. Trimming took off 2 bases at V and 0 bases at J, with 11 bases between the two ends.

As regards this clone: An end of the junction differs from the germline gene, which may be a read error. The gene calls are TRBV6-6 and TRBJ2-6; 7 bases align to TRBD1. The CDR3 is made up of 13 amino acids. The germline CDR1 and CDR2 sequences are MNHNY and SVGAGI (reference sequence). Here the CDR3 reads CASSSGGTNGLTF. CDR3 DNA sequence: TGTGCCAGCAGCTCAGGGGGTACCAACGGCCTGACTTTC.

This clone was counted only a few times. Written as DNA, the CDR3 is TGTGCCAGTAGTCAGCGGGGGTACGAGCAGTACTTC. Translated, it gives CASSQRGYEQYF. This chain joins TRBV19 and TRBJ2-7, with 8 bases that match TRBD2. The CDR3 is 12 residues long. Germline-derived CDR1 and CDR2 are LNHDA and SQIVND (reference sequence). Unmatched junction bases numbered 1, after V lost 5 bases and J lost 4 bases.

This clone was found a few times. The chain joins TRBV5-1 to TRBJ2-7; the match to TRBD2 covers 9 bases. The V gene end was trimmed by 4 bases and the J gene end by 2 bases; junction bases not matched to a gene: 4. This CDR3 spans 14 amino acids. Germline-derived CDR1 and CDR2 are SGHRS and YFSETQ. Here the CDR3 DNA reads TGCGCCAGCAGCCCTAGCGGGGACCCCTACGAGCAGTACTTC. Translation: CASSPSGDPYEQYF.

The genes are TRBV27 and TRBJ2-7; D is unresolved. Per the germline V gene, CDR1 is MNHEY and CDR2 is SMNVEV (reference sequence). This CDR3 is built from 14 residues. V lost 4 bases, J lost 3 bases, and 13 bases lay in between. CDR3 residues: CASSYSELRYEQYF. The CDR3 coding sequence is TGTGCCAGCAGTTATAGTGAACTTCGCTACGAGCAGTACTTC.

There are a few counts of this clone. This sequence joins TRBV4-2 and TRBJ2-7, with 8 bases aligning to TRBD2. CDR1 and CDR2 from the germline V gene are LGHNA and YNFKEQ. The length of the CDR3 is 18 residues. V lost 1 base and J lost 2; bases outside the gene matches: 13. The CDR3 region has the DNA TGTGCCAGCAGCCAAGCGGGCCAGCGGGAGATCCTAACCTACGAGCAGTACTTC. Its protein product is CASSQAGQREILTYEQYF.

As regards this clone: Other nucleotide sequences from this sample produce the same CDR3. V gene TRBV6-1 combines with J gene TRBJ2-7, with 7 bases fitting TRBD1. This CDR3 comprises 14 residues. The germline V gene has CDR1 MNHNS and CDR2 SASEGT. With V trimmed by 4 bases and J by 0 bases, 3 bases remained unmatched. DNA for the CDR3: TGTGCCAGCAGTGCCCGGGACAGCTCCTACGAGCAGTACTTC. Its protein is CASSARDSSYEQYF.

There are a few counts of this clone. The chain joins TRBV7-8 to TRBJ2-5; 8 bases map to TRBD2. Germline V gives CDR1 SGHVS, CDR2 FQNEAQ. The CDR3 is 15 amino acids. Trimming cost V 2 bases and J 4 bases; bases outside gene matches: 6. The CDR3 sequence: CASSLSHSGRETQYF. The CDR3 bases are TGTGCCAGCAGCTTATCCCACAGCGGGAGAGAGACCCAGTACTTC.

CDR3: CASSLQGRTNTEAFF. The CDR3 nucleotides are TGTGCCAGCAGCCTTCAAGGGAGAACGAACACTGAAGCTTTCTTT. This chain joins TRBV7-2 and TRBJ1-1; D remains unclear. Germline CDR1 is SGHTA and CDR2 is FQGNSA. The CDR3 has 15 residues. V was cut by 5 bases and J by 1 base, with 14 bases left in between.

Here the CDR3 reads CASSEARGELFF. DNA of the CDR3: TGTGCCAGCAGTGAAGCGAGGGGGGAGCTGTTTTTT. J is TRBJ2-2 and V is TRBV2; D remains ambiguous. The V end lost 0 bases, the J end lost 8 bases, and 4 bases lay between the germline ends. The CDR3 is 12 residues long. Germline assignment: CDR1 SNHLY and CDR2 FYNNEI.

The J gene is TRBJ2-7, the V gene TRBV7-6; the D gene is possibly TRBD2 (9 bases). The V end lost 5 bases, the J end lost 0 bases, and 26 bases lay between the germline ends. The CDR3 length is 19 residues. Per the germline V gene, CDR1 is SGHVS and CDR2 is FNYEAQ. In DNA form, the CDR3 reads TGTGCCAGCAGCCGTACAGGGGGTTTAGCGGGGGCAGTCTCCTACGAGCAGTACTTC. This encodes CASSRTGGLAGAVSYEQYF.

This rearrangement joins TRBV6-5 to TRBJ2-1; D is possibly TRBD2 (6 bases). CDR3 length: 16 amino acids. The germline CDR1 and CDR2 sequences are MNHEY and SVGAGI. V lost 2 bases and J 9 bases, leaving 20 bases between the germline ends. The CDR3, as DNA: TGTGCCAGCAGTTACCGTGGCCAAAGCGGGTGGGGTGAGCAGTTCTTC. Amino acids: CASSYRGQSGWGEQFF.

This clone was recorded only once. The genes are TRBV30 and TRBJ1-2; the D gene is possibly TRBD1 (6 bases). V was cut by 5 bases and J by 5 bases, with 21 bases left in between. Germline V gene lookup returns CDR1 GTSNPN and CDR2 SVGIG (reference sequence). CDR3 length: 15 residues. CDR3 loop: CAWLPWTEAEYGYTF. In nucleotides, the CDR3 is TGTGCCTGGTTGCCCTGGACAGAGGCAGAATATGGCTACACCTTC.

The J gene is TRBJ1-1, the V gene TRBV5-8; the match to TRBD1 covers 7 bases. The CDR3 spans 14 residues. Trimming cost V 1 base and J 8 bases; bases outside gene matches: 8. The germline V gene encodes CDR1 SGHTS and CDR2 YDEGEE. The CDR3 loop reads CASSLWARDREAFF. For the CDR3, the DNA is TGTGCCAGCAGCTTGTGGGCGCGGGACAGAGAAGCTTTCTTT.

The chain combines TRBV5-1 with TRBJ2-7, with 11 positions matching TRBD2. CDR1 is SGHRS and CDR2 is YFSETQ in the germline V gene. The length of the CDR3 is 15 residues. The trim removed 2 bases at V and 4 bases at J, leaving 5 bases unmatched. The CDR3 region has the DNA TGCGCCAGCAGCTTCGTAGCGGGAGGGCCTTACGAGCAGTACTTC. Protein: CASSFVAGGPYEQYF. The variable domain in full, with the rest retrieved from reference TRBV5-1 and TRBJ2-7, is KAGVTQTPRYLIKTRGQQVTLSCSPISGHRSVSWYQQTPGQGLQFLFEYFSETQRNKGNFPGRFSGRQFSNSRSEMNVSTLELGDSALYLCASSFVAGGPYEQYFGPGTRLTVT.

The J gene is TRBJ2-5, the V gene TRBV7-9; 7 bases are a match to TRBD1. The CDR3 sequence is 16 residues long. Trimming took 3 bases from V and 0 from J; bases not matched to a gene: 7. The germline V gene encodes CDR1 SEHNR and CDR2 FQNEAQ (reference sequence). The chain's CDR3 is CASSLGLTGNQETQYF. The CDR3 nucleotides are TGTGCCAGCAGCTTGGGGTTGACAGGGAACCAAGAGACCCAGTACTTC. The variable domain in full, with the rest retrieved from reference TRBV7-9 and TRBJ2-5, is DTGVSQNPRHKITKRGQNVTFRCDPISEHNRLYWYRQTLGQGPEFLTYFQNEAQLEKSRLLSDRFSAERPKGSFSTLEIQRTEQGDSAMYLCASSLGLTGNQETQYFGPGTRLLVL.